The text below deals with one TCR beta chain. These data come from a study of blood T cell repertoires in COVID-19. Whole-study context: Specimens from acute and convalescent COVID-19 originated in the United States, Italy and Spain. The cDNA or gDNA used as material had been derived from T cells, B-cell-depleted T cells, or PBMCs.

Germline loops: CDR1 SQVTM, CDR2 ANQGSEA. The CDR3 is 16 residues long. V lost 1 base and J lost 9; bases outside the gene matches: 12. Authors' analysis steps: Reference gene primer amplification in the assay estimated nucleated cell counts. Data came from immunoSEQ multiplex PCR; TCRdb stores just in-frame clones and leaves some out. V and J calls and clone size follow that table, whereas D and trimming were derived from the DNA. The data contain 200,000 to 300,000 clones, roughly 86% of them singletons. The sequence derives from a woman in her 70s with active or convalescent COVID-19. The sample comprised peripheral blood. The V call is TRBV29-1, the J call TRBJ2-1; 10 nucleotides align to TRBD2. CDR3 DNA sequence: TGCAGCGTTGAAGCTGGGCTAGCGGGGGCGAGGGGTGAGCAGTTCTTC. Encoded protein: CSVEAGLAGARGEQFF.